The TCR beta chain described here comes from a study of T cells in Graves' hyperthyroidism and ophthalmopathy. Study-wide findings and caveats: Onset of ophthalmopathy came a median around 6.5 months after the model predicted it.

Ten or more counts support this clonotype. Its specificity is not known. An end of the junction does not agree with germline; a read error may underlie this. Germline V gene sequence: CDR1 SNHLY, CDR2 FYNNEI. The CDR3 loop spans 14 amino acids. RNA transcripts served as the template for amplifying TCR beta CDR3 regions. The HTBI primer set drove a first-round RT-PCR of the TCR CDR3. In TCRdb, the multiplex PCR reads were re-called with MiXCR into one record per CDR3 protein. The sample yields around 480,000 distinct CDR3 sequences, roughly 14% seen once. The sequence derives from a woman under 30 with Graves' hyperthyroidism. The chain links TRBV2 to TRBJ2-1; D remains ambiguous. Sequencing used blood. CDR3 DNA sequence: TGTGCCAGCAGTGGATTACAGTCTGCGAATGCGCAGTTCTTC. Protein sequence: CASSGLQSANAQFF.